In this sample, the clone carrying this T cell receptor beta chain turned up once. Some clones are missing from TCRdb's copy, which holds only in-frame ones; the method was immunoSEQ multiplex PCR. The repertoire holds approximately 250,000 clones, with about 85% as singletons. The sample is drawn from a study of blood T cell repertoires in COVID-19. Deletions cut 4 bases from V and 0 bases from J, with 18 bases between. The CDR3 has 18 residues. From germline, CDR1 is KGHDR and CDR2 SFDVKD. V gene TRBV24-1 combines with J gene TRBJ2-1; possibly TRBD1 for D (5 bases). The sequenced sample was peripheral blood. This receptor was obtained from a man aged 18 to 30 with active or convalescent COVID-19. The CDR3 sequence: CATSDPGLRLNSYNEQFF. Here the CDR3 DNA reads TGTGCCACCAGTGACCCAGGGCTCCGTCTCAACTCCTACAATGAGCAGTTCTTC.